This entry is about one TCR beta chain. Its antigen is unknown. The sample holds no much larger clone one base away, and base qualities are not on file. This specimen comes from a study of blood T cell repertoires in COVID-19 (dated by TCRdb to the early 2020s). For the study in its entirety: Samples from collaborators originated in the United States, Italy and Spain and spanned both the acute and convalescent phases of COVID-19. The prospective study material was composed of cDNA or gDNA derived from T cells, B-cell-depleted T cells, or PBMCs. Subjects who had been exposed to COVID-19, were actively infected with it, or had recovered from it provided the deeply sampled blood TCRbeta repertoires that made up the dataset. The repertoires were made available in a free public database intended to serve as a resource for research on the immune response to SARS-CoV-2. Samples came from the ongoing ImmuneRACE study (first 160 participants) plus 1,254 subjects from 6 global collaborators. Sample metadata almost always included a de-identified subject ID, COVID-19 status, age in years and sex. Where available, HLA class I and class II types were taken from metadata supplied by the sample provider and were not determined by assay-based typing.

General conclusions and limits of the study: How much clinical and demographic metadata was included differed by source and by participant, and the metadata was provided uncurated.

TCRbeta CDR3 regions were amplified from genomic DNA by means of the immunoSEQ Assay, a bias-controlled multiplex PCR. In the paper's pipeline: Within the assay, amplification of reference gene primers was used to estimate how many nucleated cells each sample contained. To quantify the absolute abundance of each unique TCRbeta CDR3 rearrangement, sequence reads were collapsed and filtered. For each sample, productive Simpson clonality was calculated as the square root of Simpson's diversity index over productive rearrangements. As stored in TCRdb, this immuneACCESS dataset retains in-frame rearrangements with V and J assigned. A fraction of the clones does not appear; measured against another copy, unresolved V genes explain less than half of the discrepancy, and the remainder lacks a known reason. V, J and clone size are taken as reported in that table, and D and trimming were inferred from the DNA itself. The sample table holds approximately 180,000 clones, of which around 85% were seen once. The ten largest clones capture under 8% of the sample.

The CDR3 spans 16 residues, from the cysteine through the phenylalanine. Of the read, only the CDR3 DNA is kept; its 48 bases are in frame from base 1. According to the germline V gene, CDR1 reads MGHRA and CDR2 reads YSYEKL. Trimming at the junction amounts to 0 bases on V and 6 bases on J, and the germline ends lie 17 bases apart. Participants in the prospective study were aged 18 to 89 years, lived in over 20 United States geographic areas, and enrolled through a virtual design. In the prospective study, participants were assigned to cohorts based on the clinical history participants reported in a screening survey and a study questionnaire. Recovered participants in ImmuneRACE Cohort 3 were defined as having two consecutive negative NP/OP PCR tests, clearance from a healthcare professional, or resolution of symptoms. In the prospective study, whole blood, serum and a nasopharyngeal or oropharyngeal swab were collected from each participant by mobile phlebotomists. Over an approximately 2-month period, participants in the prospective study had the option of providing additional blood draws and questionnaires. Prospective study blood samples were shipped either frozen or at room temperature before DNA extraction.

The source is a middle-aged man who had recovered from COVID-19. The rearrangement combines TRBV4-1 with TRBJ1-2; the D gene is perhaps TRBD1, on 5 matching bases. The sequenced sample was PBMCs or T cells enriched from blood (not recorded which). The CDR3 protein is CASSQEGSGFLDGYTF. The base sequence is TGCGCCAGCAGCCAAGAAGGCTCAGGGTTTTTGGATGGCTACACCTTC.